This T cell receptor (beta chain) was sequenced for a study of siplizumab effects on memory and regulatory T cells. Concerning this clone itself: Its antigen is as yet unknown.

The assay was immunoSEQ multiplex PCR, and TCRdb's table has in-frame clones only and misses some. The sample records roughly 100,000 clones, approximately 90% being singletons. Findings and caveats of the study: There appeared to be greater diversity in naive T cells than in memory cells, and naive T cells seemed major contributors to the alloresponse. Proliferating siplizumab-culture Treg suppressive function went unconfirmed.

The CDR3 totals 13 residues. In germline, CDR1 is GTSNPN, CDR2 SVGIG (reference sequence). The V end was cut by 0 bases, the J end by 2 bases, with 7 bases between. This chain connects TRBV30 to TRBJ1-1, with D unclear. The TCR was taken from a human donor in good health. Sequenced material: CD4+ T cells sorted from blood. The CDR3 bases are TGTGCCTGGAGTGTATCAGTAAACACTGAAGCTTTCTTT. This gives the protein CAWSVSVNTEAFF.